Listed below are T cell receptor beta chains from one sample, sequenced in a study of HIV-infected patients and healthy controls. TCRdb reanalysed the 5' RACE reads using MiXCR and keeps one entry per CDR3 protein. Of under 20,000 distinct CDR3 sequences detected, 5.5% to 8% appear once; the ten largest clones hold 7% to 10%. The sample comprised blood. Receptors originate from an adult in good health. CDR3s include the opening cysteine and the closing phenylalanine or tryptophan. The order of the fields is CDR3 DNA, CDR3 protein, V gene, J gene, D gene, clone size. D genes are given only for firm matches. Where a row states a size, it is once, few, many or the class of an expanded clone; other rows omit it.

CDR3nt: TGTGCCAGCAGCCGCCCACAGGGGGCCGAGTCACCCCTCCACTTT
CDR3aa: CASSRPQGAESPLHF
v_gene: TRBV6-2/TRBV6-3
j_gene: TRBJ1-6
d_gene: TRBD1
abundance: many

CDR3nt: TGTGCCAGCAGTTTATTATCGGGGACCACTGAAGCTTTCTTT
CDR3aa: CASSLLSGTTEAFF
v_gene: TRBV12-3/TRBV12-4
j_gene: TRBJ1-1
d_gene: .
abundance: medium-sized

CDR3nt: TGTGCCAGCACCGGGCCAAGACAGGGGCTTTCAAACACCATATATTTT
CDR3aa: CASTGPRQGLSNTIYF
v_gene: TRBV2
j_gene: TRBJ1-3
d_gene: TRBD1
abundance: few

CDR3nt: TGTGCCAGCAGCTTGGCGGACATCTACTACGAGCAGTACTTC
CDR3aa: CASSLADIYYEQYF
v_gene: TRBV5-6
j_gene: TRBJ2-7
d_gene: .
abundance: few

CDR3nt: TGTGCCAGCAGTGGGTGGACCGGGGAGCTGTTTTTT
CDR3aa: CASSGWTGELFF
v_gene: TRBV25-1
j_gene: TRBJ2-2
d_gene: .
abundance: medium-sized

CDR3nt: TGTGCCAGCAAGCAGGGGTCCTACGAGCAGTACTTC
CDR3aa: CASKQGSYEQYF
v_gene: TRBV6-6
j_gene: TRBJ2-7
d_gene: .
abundance: many

CDR3nt: TGTGCCAGCAGCCCACTGAACACTGAAGCTTTCTTT
CDR3aa: CASSPLNTEAFF
v_gene: TRBV11-2
j_gene: TRBJ1-1
d_gene: .
abundance: many

CDR3nt: TGTGCCAGCAGTGGCACTAGCGGGAGCAGGGATGAGCAGTTCTTC
CDR3aa: CASSGTSGSRDEQFF
v_gene: TRBV2
j_gene: TRBJ2-1
d_gene: TRBD2
abundance: .

CDR3nt: TGCAGTGCTAGAACCCAGGTGATCCAAGAGACCCAGTACTTC
CDR3aa: CSARTQVIQETQYF
v_gene: TRBV20-1
j_gene: TRBJ2-5
d_gene: .
abundance: many

CDR3nt: TGTGCCAGCAGCCCGAGTGGGGGACAGGGGGCAGATACGCAGTATTTT
CDR3aa: CASSPSGGQGADTQYF
v_gene: TRBV6-2/TRBV6-3
j_gene: TRBJ2-3
d_gene: TRBD1
abundance: many

CDR3nt: TGTGCCAGTAGTTTGACGGGACTCGACACAGATACGCAGTATTTT
CDR3aa: CASSLTGLDTDTQYF
v_gene: TRBV19
j_gene: TRBJ2-3
d_gene: .
abundance: many